What follows describes a single T cell receptor (beta chain). The antigen remains unidentified. This entry belongs to a study of shared clonotypes between healthy human individuals. Assay used: immunoSEQ multiplex PCR; TCRdb lists only in-frame clones, some missing. The sample consists of about 2.3 million clones, around 90% of them appearing once. The CDR3 spans 11 residues. The ends were cut back, 8 bases at V and 7 bases at J, with 9 bases in the middle. The germline V gene has CDR1 KGHSH and CDR2 LQKENI. Study-level results: Shared clonotypes: about 5.3% naive CD4, 3.5% to 4% naive CD8, 2% to 2.5% memory CD4, more than 0.3% memory CD8.

Subsets obtained from CD4+ cells comprised CD45RA+ naive and CD45RA-negative memory cells. The sequence came from a young man in good health. Some clones in this sample may be carry-over from other donors' samples. The sample was naive CD4+ T cells from PBMCs. Subset meaning: CD45RA+ positively selected. The chain employs TRBV18 and TRBJ1-5; D ambiguous. The CDR3 region has the DNA TGTGCCAGCCCCCCCGGGCAGCCCCAGCATTTT. This gives the protein CASPPGQPQHF. The full variable domain, in which reference TRBV18 and TRBJ1-5 provide the parts outside the CDR3, is NAGVMQNPRHLVRRRGQEARLRCSPMKGHSHVYWYRQLPEEGLKFMVYLQKENIIDESGMPKERFSAEFPKEGPSILRIQQVVRGDSAAYFCASPPGQPQHFGDGTRLSIL.